Here is one T cell receptor (beta chain) with its context. Its antigen is not identified. The record originates from a study of human T cells and chemical hapten exposure. Study context: Each patch test put 0.01% DPC on the upper back, and results were read at 6 days. Findings and limits, study-wide: Every donor had alopecia, and their immune response may therefore differ from healthy people's.

Study processing details: Between about 20,000 and 690,600 TCRs appeared in each sample, and the median stood at around 92,000. TCRdb used MiXCR to reprocess the RACE reads, holding one entry per CDR3 protein. Clone size and V and J calls follow TCRdb, not the original study. The table includes 150,000 to 200,000 distinct CDR3 sequences, under 25% detected once. Time point indicated: patch test 3, about 24 weeks after DPC sensitization. Treatment: therapeutic diphenylcyclopropenone sensitization with weekly scalp DPC. Donation of samples came from alopecia patients who were 18 to 70 years old and suitable for DPC. This TCR derives from a woman aged 40 to 50 with alopecia areata. Some clones in this sample may be carry-over from other donors' samples. The material was whole blood, obtained in connection with sensitization to the hapten diphenylcyclopropenone (DPC).

This CDR3 reads CASSLIGMGGRGQYF. The CDR3 nucleotides are TGTGCCAGCAGCTTAATTGGCATGGGGGGAAGGGGCCAGTACTTC. The chain uses TRBV7-2 and TRBJ2-5; TRBD2 is a possible D gene (6 bases). The V end lost 2 bases, the J end lost 10 bases, and 20 bases lay between the germline ends. Germline CDR1 and CDR2: SGHTA and FQGNSA. The CDR3 sequence is 15 residues long.